The subject of this entry is one T cell receptor (beta chain). Its antigen is unknown. PCR involved 60 Vbeta and 13 Jbeta primers. Clones were read by immunoSEQ multiplex PCR, and TCRdb kept only the in-frame ones, dropping some. This table holds about 160,000 clones, under 80% found once. This sample is part of a study of cytomegalovirus exposure and HLA in healthy donors. Whole-study findings and limits: TCR beta V segments were, for the most part, productive about 87% or about 30% of the time in an earlier analysis.

The CDR3 is 14 amino acids. Germline V gives CDR1 GTSNPN, CDR2 SVGIG (reference sequence). The germline V and J ends were trimmed by 4 bases and 7 bases, with 14 bases remaining between them. The V call is TRBV30, the J call TRBJ1-6; a possible D gene is TRBD1 (6 bases). The sample comprised PBMCs. This clonotype was sampled from a man between 40 and 49 years old in good health and CMV-seronegative. CDR3 DNA sequence: TGTGCCTGGATTAGGGGGGGTAGAAATTCACCCCTCCACTTT. Translating gives CAWIRGGRNSPLHF.